The 28 T cell receptor beta chains in this list originate from one sample, sequenced in a study of blood T cell repertoires in COVID-19. The method was immunoSEQ multiplex PCR; TCRdb's version includes in-frame clones alone and lacks a portion of them. Here the sample spans some 530,000 clones, approximately 91% being singletons. The sequenced material came from PBMCs or T cells enriched from blood (not recorded which). All receptors derive from a woman aged 60-75 years who had recovered from COVID-19.

The V and J genes are TRBV3-1 (or the pseudogene TRBV3-2) and TRBJ1-2, with a tentative D call TRBD1 (6 bases). Trimming took off 0 bases at V and 6 bases at J, with 14 bases between the two ends. The V gene's germline CDR1 is LGHDT and CDR2 YNNKEL (reference sequence). The CDR3 is 15 amino acids. CDR3 sequence: CASSQDPGGADGYTF. In DNA form, the CDR3 reads TGTGCCAGCAGCCAAGATCCGGGGGGCGCCGATGGCTACACCTTC.

The chain employs TRBV11-2 and TRBJ1-3, with D unresolved. V dropped 0 bases and J dropped 0 bases, with 9 bases sitting between them. The CDR3 length is 16 residues. CDR1 and CDR2 (germline): SGHAT, FQNNGV. In DNA, the CDR3 is TGTGCCAGCAGCTTAGAGACAATCCGCTCTGGAAACACCATATATTTT. It encodes CASSLETIRSGNTIYF.

The chain uses TRBV12-5 and TRBJ1-2; D unresolved. Trimming removed 6 bases at V and 6 bases at J, with 23 bases between. CDR3 length: 16 residues. Germline loops: CDR1 LGHNT, CDR2 FRNRAP. DNA of the CDR3: TGTGCTAGTGGGCCCGGACTGTTCGGGCCCTATGATGGCTACACCTTC. Translated: CASGPGLFGPYDGYTF.

This sequence joins TRBV7-2 and TRBJ2-3; 9 positions agree with TRBD1. V was clipped by 5 bases and J by 3 bases; unmatched bases: 6. The CDR3 sequence is 15 residues long. Germline V gene data show CDR1 as SGHTA and CDR2 as FQGNSA. The CDR3 sequence: CASSPGQGRTDTQYF. Here the CDR3 DNA reads TGTGCCAGCAGCCCTGGACAGGGGAGAACAGATACGCAGTATTTT.

The sample holds a few counts of this clone. The genes are TRBV2 and TRBJ1-1; weak D call: TRBD1 (5 bases). CDR1 is SNHLY and CDR2 is FYNNEI in the germline V gene. Trimming took off 10 bases at V and 5 bases at J, with 17 bases between the two ends. The CDR3 loop spans 13 amino acids. In nucleotides, the CDR3 is TGTGCCACAAGTGGGAGGGGAGGGACTGAAGCTTTCTTT. It yields the protein CATSGRGGTEAFF.

J is TRBJ1-5 and V is TRBV13; no reliable D call. V gave up 5 bases and J gave up 7 bases, with 18 bases separating them. The V gene's germline CDR1 is PRHDT and CDR2 FYEKMQ (reference sequence). This CDR3 has 15 residues. In nucleotides, the CDR3 is TGTGCCAGCAGCCGCCGCGGGGATGAAGAACAGCCCCAGCATTTT. Encoded protein: CASSRRGDEEQPQHF.

The genes are TRBV20-1 and TRBJ2-1; possibly TRBD2 for D (6 bases). Germline V gene data show CDR1 as DFQATT and CDR2 as SNEGSKA (reference sequence). The CDR3 has 11 residues. CDR3 protein: CSGGVATEQFF. The CDR3 region has the DNA TGCAGCGGCGGGGTAGCAACTGAGCAGTTCTTC.

This rearrangement joins TRBV19 to TRBJ2-3, with 10 bases identical to TRBD1. CDR1 and CDR2 from the germline V gene are LNHDA and SQIVND (reference sequence). The CDR3 contains 14 residues. The V gene end was trimmed by 9 bases and the J gene end by 4 bases; junction bases not matched to a gene: 7. CDR3 sequence (DNA): TGTGCCAGCAGACCGGACAGGGGGTCAGATACGCAGTATTTT. Its protein is CASRPDRGSDTQYF.

The chain is built from TRBV5-1 and TRBJ2-5; 7 bases align to TRBD2. The CDR3 is 15 residues long. V lost 4 bases, J lost 2 bases, and 8 bases stayed unmatched. Germline V gives CDR1 SGHRS, CDR2 YFSETQ. DNA of the CDR3: TGCGCCAGCAGCGTCCTAGCGGACATTCAAGAGACCCAGTACTTC. Translating gives CASSVLADIQETQYF.

The chain has TRBV7-8 and TRBJ2-3; 12 bases align to TRBD2. CDR3 size: 17 residues. V lost 4 bases to trimming and J lost 2 bases; unmatched junction nucleotides: 7. CDR1 is SGHVS and CDR2 is FQNEAQ in the germline V gene. The CDR3 DNA follows: TGTGCCAGCAGCTCCGAACTAGCGGGGGGACCCACAGATACGCAGTATTTT. This encodes CASSSELAGGPTDTQYF. Based on the CDR3 plus reference TRBV7-8 and TRBJ2-3, the full variable domain is GAGVSQSPRYKVAKRGQDVALRCDPISGHVSLFWYQQALGQGPEFLTYFQNEAQLDKSGLPSDRFFAERPEGSVSTLKIQRTQQEDSAVYLCASSSELAGGPTDTQYFGPGTRLTVL.

This rearrangement joins TRBV9 to TRBJ2-2; 7 positions match TRBD1. This CDR3 is built from 16 residues. Trimming at V came to 0 bases and at J to 0 bases, leaving 2 bases not matched to a gene. The germline V gene encodes CDR1 SGDLS and CDR2 YYNGEE. The CDR3 reads CASSVADRPNTGELFF. The DNA for the CDR3 is TGTGCCAGCAGCGTAGCGGACAGGCCGAACACCGGGGAGCTGTTTTTT.

The rearrangement links TRBV28 to TRBJ1-3, with 9 bases aligning to TRBD1. The CDR3 is 14 residues long. Germline values: CDR1 MDHEN, CDR2 SYDVKM. The junction had 2 bases not matched to a gene; V was cut back by 4 bases and J by 4 bases. CDR3 region: CASSWTGVGNTIYF. Written as DNA, the CDR3 is TGTGCCAGCAGTTGGACAGGGGTCGGAAACACCATATATTTT.

The chain links TRBV24-1 to TRBJ2-1; the match to TRBD2 covers 8 bases. Germline values: CDR1 KGHDR, CDR2 SFDVKD. This CDR3 comprises 16 residues. V gave up 4 bases and J gave up 8 bases; unmatched junction bases: 12. The chain's CDR3 is CATSEKGTSFIYEQFF. The CDR3 DNA follows: TGTGCCACCAGTGAAAAAGGGACTAGTTTTATCTATGAGCAGTTCTTC.

The CDR3 DNA reads TGTGCCAGCAGCCAATCCGGGACAGGGACCCTCAGCGTC. Its translation: CASSQSGTGTLSV. V and J are TRBV3-1 (or the pseudogene TRBV3-2) and TRBJ2-7; TRBD1 matches 9 bases. The CDR3 runs 13 residues. CDR1 is LGHDT, CDR2 YNNKEL, per germline (reference sequence).

The gene calls are TRBV7-8 and TRBJ2-1, with TRBD2 identical over 7 bases. The ends lost 4 bases at V and 7 bases at J; junction bases unmatched: 1. Germline V gene sequence: CDR1 SGHVS, CDR2 FQNEAQ. This CDR3 spans 12 amino acids. CDR3 sequence reads: CASSSSGNEQFF. CDR3 DNA sequence: TGTGCCAGCAGCTCTAGCGGTAATGAGCAGTTCTTC.

In this sample, this clone turned up once. The CDR3 bases are TGTGCCAGCCAAATGACCGGGACAGGGAACTCACCCCTCCACTTT. This encodes CASQMTGTGNSPLHF. The gene calls are TRBV7-2 and TRBJ1-6; TRBD1 matches at 9 bases. After removal of 8 bases from V and 10 bases from J, the junction contained 12 bases not matched to a gene. Germline assignment: CDR1 SGHTA and CDR2 FQGNSA. CDR3 length equals 15 residues.

This chain connects TRBV5-1 to TRBJ1-2, with 7 positions matching TRBD1. V gave up 4 bases and J gave up 8 bases; unmatched junction bases: 11. The CDR3 totals 14 residues. Germline assignment: CDR1 SGHRS and CDR2 YFSETQ. The CDR3 sequence is CASSTGQSLEGYTF. As DNA, the CDR3 is TGCGCCAGCAGCACGGGACAGTCCCTAGAGGGCTACACCTTC.

The rearrangement joins TRBV7-6 to TRBJ1-6; TRBD1 aligns across 9 bases. CDR1 is SGHVS and CDR2 is FNYEAQ in the germline V gene. The V and J ends lost 5 bases and 9 bases, in that order; junction bases with no gene match: 5. The CDR3 is 14 amino acids. The CDR3: CASSAGQGGSPLHF. CDR3 nucleotides: TGTGCCAGCAGCGCGGGACAGGGTGGTTCACCCCTCCACTTT.

V gene TRBV7-9 combines with J gene TRBJ2-3, with 10 nucleotides matching TRBD2. CDR1 and CDR2 (germline): SEHNR, FQNEAQ (reference sequence). Unmatched junction bases numbered 6, after V lost 3 bases and J lost 0 bases. CDR3 length: 17 amino acids. In nucleotides, the CDR3 is TGTGCCAGCAGCTTGCTAGCGGGGGACCCTAGCACAGATACGCAGTATTTT. Its translation: CASSLLAGDPSTDTQYF.

The chain uses TRBV25-1 and TRBJ1-3; D unresolved. V lost 3 bases and J 4 bases, leaving 13 bases between the germline ends. Per germline, CDR1 MGHDK and CDR2 SYGVNS. This CDR3 comprises 15 residues. The CDR3 is CASSEGSLGGNTIYF. Here the CDR3 DNA reads TGTGCCAGCAGTGAGGGTAGCCTAGGAGGAAACACCATATATTTT.

This clone was seen only once. The J gene is TRBJ2-3, the V gene TRBV15, with 12 bases matching TRBD2. The germline V gene encodes CDR1 LNHNV and CDR2 YYDKDF (reference sequence). V lost 5 bases, J lost 8 bases, and 8 bases stayed unmatched. The CDR3 has 15 residues. CDR3: CATSGSSGGAGTQYF. CDR3 coding DNA: TGTGCCACCAGCGGATCTAGCGGGGGGGCCGGTACGCAGTATTTT. Complete variable domain (other parts from reference TRBV15 and TRBJ2-3): DAMVIQNPRYQVTQFGKPVTLSCSQTLNHNVMYWYQQKSSQAPKLLFHYYDKDFNNEADTPDNFQSRRPNTSFCFLDIRSPGLGDTAMYLCATSGSSGGAGTQYFGPGTRLTVL.

The V gene is TRBV5-1, the J gene TRBJ2-1; 7 bases map to TRBD1. The CDR3 sequence is 14 residues long. The germline V gene encodes CDR1 SGHRS and CDR2 YFSETQ. V lost 5 bases to trimming and J lost 0 bases; unmatched junction nucleotides: 2. CDR3 region: CASRDRSSYNEQFF. DNA for the CDR3: TGCGCCAGCAGGGACAGGAGCTCCTACAATGAGCAGTTCTTC.

The V gene is TRBV25-1, the J gene TRBJ1-6, with 7 nucleotides matching TRBD1. The CDR3 runs 14 residues. From germline, CDR1 is MGHDK and CDR2 SYGVNS. The trim removed 5 bases at V and 8 bases at J, leaving 6 bases unmatched. The CDR3 sequence is CASSLQGEDSPLHF. CDR3 DNA sequence: TGTGCCAGCAGTTTGCAGGGGGAAGATTCACCCCTCCACTTT.

The V call is TRBV2, the J call TRBJ1-6; a weak D match, TRBD1 (6 bases). CDR1 is SNHLY, CDR2 FYNNEI, per germline. This CDR3 is built from 13 residues. V lost 3 bases and J 9 bases, leaving 9 bases between the germline ends. Here the CDR3 DNA reads TGTGCCAGCAGTGATACAGGGAGTTCACCCCTCCACTTT. Protein product: CASSDTGSSPLHF.

This clone was seen a few times. Distinct nucleotide sequences in the sample also encode this CDR3. This chain connects TRBV27 to TRBJ2-2; D remains unclear. Germline V gives CDR1 MNHEY, CDR2 SMNVEV (reference sequence). The V gene lost 5 bases and the J gene lost 1 base, with 2 bases spanning the gap. The CDR3 sequence is 12 residues long. CDR3 residues: CASSLNTGELFF. Here the CDR3 DNA reads TGTGCCAGCAGTCTGAACACCGGGGAGCTGTTTTTT.

The chain couples TRBV2 to TRBJ2-3, with D perhaps matching TRBD1 (6 bases). The CDR3 has 13 residues. With 6 bases removed from V and 2 bases from J, the gap between germline ends came to 9 bases. Germline values: CDR1 SNHLY, CDR2 FYNNEI. As DNA, the CDR3 is TGTGCCAGCAGCCCGGGACACACAGATACGCAGTATTTT. It yields the protein CASSPGHTDTQYF.

This chain connects TRBV7-2 to TRBJ2-7, with a tentative D call TRBD2 (6 bases). There are 18 residues in the CDR3. Germline lookup yields CDR1 SGHTA and CDR2 FQGNSA. V was shortened by 1 base and J by 0 bases, with 19 bases between the two germline ends. The CDR3 nucleotides are TGTGCCAGCAGCTTAGACCCCGGGCGGGGACTTAGCTCCTACGAGCAGTACTTC. Translating gives CASSLDPGRGLSSYEQYF.

This clone has only a few counts. J is TRBJ1-2 and V is TRBV18; 9 bases align to TRBD1. V trimming: 3 bases; J trimming: 2 bases; junction bases outside the gene matches: 10. Per germline, CDR1 KGHSH and CDR2 LQKENI. The CDR3 extends over 17 amino acids. The CDR3 protein is CASSPEGSGTGNYGYTF. The CDR3 DNA reads as TGTGCCAGCTCACCCGAGGGGTCCGGGACAGGGAACTATGGCTACACCTTC. The whole variable domain, remainder taken from reference TRBV18 and TRBJ1-2, is NAGVMQNPRHLVRRRGQEARLRCSPMKGHSHVYWYRQLPEEGLKFMVYLQKENIIDESGMPKERFSAEFPKEGPSILRIQQVVRGDSAAYFCASSPEGSGTGNYGYTFGSGTRLTVV.